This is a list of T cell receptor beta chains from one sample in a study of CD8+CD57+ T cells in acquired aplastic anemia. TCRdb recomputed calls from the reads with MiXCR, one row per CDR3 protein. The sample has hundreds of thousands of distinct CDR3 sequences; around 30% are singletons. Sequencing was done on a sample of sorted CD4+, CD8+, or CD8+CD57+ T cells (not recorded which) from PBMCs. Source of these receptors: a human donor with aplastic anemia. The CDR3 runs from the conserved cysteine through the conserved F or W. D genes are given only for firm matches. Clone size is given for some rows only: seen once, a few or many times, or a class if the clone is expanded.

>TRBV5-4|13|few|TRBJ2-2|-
TGTGCCAGCAGCTTGGGGACGGGTTGGGAGCTGTTTTTT
CASSLGTGWELFF
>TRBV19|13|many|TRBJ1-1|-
TGTGCCAGCCACAGGGCCCAGAACACTGAAGCTTTCTTT
CASHRAQNTEAFF
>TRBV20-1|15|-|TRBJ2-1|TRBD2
TGCAGTGCTAGTGGACTAGCGACTACCTACAATGAGCAGTTCTTC
CSASGLATTYNEQFF
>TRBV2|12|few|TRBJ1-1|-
TGTGCCAGCGATCAGGGGCCCACTGAAGCTTTCTTT
CASDQGPTEAFF
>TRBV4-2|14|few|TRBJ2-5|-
TGTGCCAGCAGCCAAGATCGGAGTAGCGAGACCCAGTACTTC
CASSQDRSSETQYF
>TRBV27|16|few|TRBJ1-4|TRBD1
TGTGCCAGCCGCCAAATTCCGGGACAGAGCTACGACGAACTGTTTTTT
CASRQIPGQSYDELFF
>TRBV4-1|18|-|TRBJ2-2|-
TGCGCCAGCAGCCAAGAAGGCAGCCGACAGACGAACACCGGGGAGCTGTTTTTT
CASSQEGSRQTNTGELFF
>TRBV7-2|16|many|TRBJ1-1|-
TGTGCCAGCAGCTTAGCACGTAGAACAGCGAACACTGAAGCTTTCTTT
CASSLARRTANTEAFF
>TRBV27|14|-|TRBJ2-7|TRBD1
TGTGCCAGCAGTCGACTATCTAGGGGGCACGAGCAGTACTTC
CASSRLSRGHEQYF
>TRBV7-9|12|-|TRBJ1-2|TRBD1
TGTGCCACGAGGACAGGGCTTTATGGCTACACCTTC
CATRTGLYGYTF
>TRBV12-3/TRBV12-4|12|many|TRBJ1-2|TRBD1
TGTGCCAGCAGTGATGACAGGGGTGGCTACACCTTC
CASSDDRGGYTF
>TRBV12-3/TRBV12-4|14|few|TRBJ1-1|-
TGTGCCAGCAGTTTAGTCTTCGGGGGAACTGAAGCTTTCTTT
CASSLVFGGTEAFF
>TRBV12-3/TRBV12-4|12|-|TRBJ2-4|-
TGTGCCAGCAGTTTTCTAGGAGACATTCAGTACTTC
CASSFLGDIQYF
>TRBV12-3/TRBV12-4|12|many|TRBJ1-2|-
TGTGCCAGCAGCCGTGGGGGATATGGCTACACCTTC
CASSRGGYGYTF
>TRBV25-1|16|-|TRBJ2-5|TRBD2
TGTGCCAGCAGTGATCGGGCGGGAGGGCTGCAAGAGACCCAGTACTTC
CASSDRAGGLQETQYF
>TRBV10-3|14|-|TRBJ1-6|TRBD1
TGTGCCATCAGCCCACAGGGGGCTGATTCACCCCTCCACTTT
CAISPQGADSPLHF
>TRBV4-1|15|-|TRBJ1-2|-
TGCGCCAGCAGCCAAGGTGTTAGGGTTGACTATGGCTACACCTTC
CASSQGVRVDYGYTF
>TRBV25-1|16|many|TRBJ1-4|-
TGTGCCAGCAGTTCACTACATTCGAAGGGTAATGAAAAACTGTTTTTT
CASSSLHSKGNEKLFF
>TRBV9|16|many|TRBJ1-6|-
TGTGCCAGCAGCGTAAACAGGGAAAGAGGTAATTCACCCCTCCACTTT
CASSVNRERGNSPLHF
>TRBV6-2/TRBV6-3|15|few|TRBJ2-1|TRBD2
TGTGCCAGCAGATCCATAGGGGTGGGAGGGGATGAGCAGTTCTTC
CASRSIGVGGDEQFF
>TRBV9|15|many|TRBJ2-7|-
TGTGCCAGCAGCGTAGAGCCGACAGCCTCCTACGAGCAGTACTTC
CASSVEPTASYEQYF
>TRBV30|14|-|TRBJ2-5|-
TGTGCCTGGAGTGTACGGACTCGACAAGAGACCCAGTACTTC
CAWSVRTRQETQYF
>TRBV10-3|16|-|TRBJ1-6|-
TGTGCCATCCGTGATGGGGGGGTGTCCTATAATTCACCCCTCCACTTT
CAIRDGGVSYNSPLHF
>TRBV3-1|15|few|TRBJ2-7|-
TGTGCCAGCAGCCAACAACAGGACAGCTCCTACGAGCAGTACTTC
CASSQQQDSSYEQYF
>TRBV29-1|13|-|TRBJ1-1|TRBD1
TGCAGCGTTGGGGGACAGGAGAACACTGAAGCTTTCTTT
CSVGGQENTEAFF
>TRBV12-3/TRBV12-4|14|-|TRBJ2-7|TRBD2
TGTGCCAGCGCCCTGACTAGCGGTGTCTACGAGCAGTACTTC
CASALTSGVYEQYF
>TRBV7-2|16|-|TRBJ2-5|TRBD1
TGTGCCAGCAGCTCGACAGGGGGCGGCGGGAAAGAGACCCAGTACTTC
CASSSTGGGGKETQYF
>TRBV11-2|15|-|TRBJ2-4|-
TGTGCCAGCAGCTTAGTGGGGTCGGGCAAAAACATTCAGTACTTC
CASSLVGSGKNIQYF
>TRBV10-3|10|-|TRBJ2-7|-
TGTGCCATCAGTGAGTACGAGCAGTACTTC
CAISEYEQYF